Following are 20 T cell receptor beta chains from one sample sequenced in a study of blood T cell repertoires in COVID-19. Sequenced by immunoSEQ multiplex PCR; TCRdb stores in-frame clones only, minus some. Among roughly 80,000 clones listed, around 81% were seen once. The sequenced sample consisted of peripheral blood. These receptor sequences come from a human donor in a cohort sampled during active COVID-19.

Remarks on this clone: Different DNA sequences within this sample yield the same CDR3. The CDR3 DNA follows: TGCGCCAGCAGCCCTCTAGCGGGGGGCGGGGAGACCCAGTACTTC. It specifies CASSPLAGGGETQYF. This chain joins TRBV4-1 and TRBJ2-5; 11 nucleotides agree with TRBD2. J was trimmed by 5 bases and V by 4 bases; bases with no gene match: 6. The germline CDR1 and CDR2 sequences are MGHRA and YSYEKL. The CDR3 consists of 15 residues.

J is TRBJ2-5 and V is TRBV7-8; no definite D call. Germline lookup yields CDR1 SGHVS and CDR2 FQNEAQ. V was shortened by 2 bases and J by 2 bases, with 12 bases between the two germline ends. The CDR3 is 15 amino acids. CDR3: CASSLIADLQETQYF. The CDR3 coding sequence is TGTGCCAGCAGCTTAATAGCCGATCTTCAAGAGACCCAGTACTTC.

V gene TRBV7-9 combines with J gene TRBJ2-1; TRBD2 agrees at 13 bases. Germline values: CDR1 SEHNR, CDR2 FQNEAQ (reference sequence). With V trimmed by 5 bases and J by 7 bases, 11 bases remained unmatched. The CDR3 runs 17 residues. The CDR3 sequence: CASSPYPGLAGENEQFF. CDR3 nucleotides: TGTGCCAGCAGCCCTTACCCCGGACTAGCGGGAGAGAATGAGCAGTTCTTC.

This clone is medium-sized by share. The chain has TRBV6-5 and TRBJ1-1; D is unclear. The CDR3 consists of 14 residues. The V end lost 5 bases, the J end lost 3 bases, and 13 bases lay between the germline ends. The germline gives CDR1 MNHEY, CDR2 SVGAGI. In nucleotides, the CDR3 is TGTGCCAGCAGTCCCCCGTTTACGGACACTGAAGCTTTCTTT. It encodes CASSPPFTDTEAFF.

Written as DNA, the CDR3 is TGTGCCAGCAGCCCCCGGGACAGGCACACTGAAGCTTTCTTT. It specifies CASSPRDRHTEAFF. This chain joins TRBV7-2 and TRBJ1-1; TRBD1 matches 8 bases. The CDR3 loop spans 14 amino acids. Germline V lookup: CDR1 SGHTA, CDR2 FQGNSA. The trim removed 5 bases at V and 3 bases at J, leaving 5 bases unmatched.

This chain links TRBV7-9 with TRBJ2-5; the D is unclear. Trimming pared 1 base from V and 5 bases from J, leaving 8 bases between. Germline V gene lookup returns CDR1 SEHNR and CDR2 FQNEAQ (reference sequence). The CDR3 totals 13 residues. The CDR3 bases are TGTGCCAGCAGCTTAGGTGTCAGTGAGACCCAGTACTTC. This translates into CASSLGVSETQYF.

Here the CDR3 reads CATFGGGNQPQHF. The CDR3 bases are TGTGCCACGTTCGGGGGAGGCAATCAGCCCCAGCATTTT. The chain recombines TRBV15 with TRBJ1-5; D is perhaps TRBD1 (5 bases). The length of the CDR3 is 13 residues. Germline-derived CDR1 and CDR2 are LNHNV and YYDKDF (reference sequence). Deletions cut 9 bases from V and 2 bases from J, with 11 bases between. Supplemented by reference TRBV15 and TRBJ1-5, the full variable domain reads DAMVIQNPRYQVTQFGKPVTLSCSQTLNHNVMYWYQQKSSQAPKLLFHYYDKDFNNEADTPDNFQSRRPNTSFCFLDIRSPGLGDTAMYLCATFGGGNQPQHFGDGTRLSIL.

This chain connects TRBV6-6 to TRBJ2-3; D might be TRBD2 (7 bases). In germline, CDR1 is MNHNY, CDR2 SVGAGI (reference sequence). The V gene lost 7 bases and the J gene lost 1 base, with 18 bases spanning the gap. This CDR3 has 16 residues. The CDR3, as DNA: TGTGCCAGCATCCTCGGAGGAGGGGGGGGCACAGATACGCAGTATTTT. It codes for CASILGGGGGTDTQYF.

V usage is TRBV5-6 and J usage is TRBJ1-1, with 8 bases identical to TRBD1. The CDR3 has 16 amino acids. V gave up 2 bases and J gave up 0 bases; unmatched junction bases: 6. Germline V CDR1 and CDR2: SGHDT, YYEEEE. The CDR3 sequence: CASSFGQGKMNTEAFF. CDR3 coding DNA: TGTGCCAGCAGCTTCGGACAGGGTAAAATGAACACTGAAGCTTTCTTT.

The CDR3, as DNA: TGTGCCAGCTCACCAAGGACAGCCTACGAGCAGTACTTC. Protein product: CASSPRTAYEQYF. V gene TRBV18 combines with J gene TRBJ2-7; possible D gene TRBD1, 6 bases. Trimming left V 2 bases short and J 2 bases short, with 7 bases between. Per the germline V gene, CDR1 is KGHSH and CDR2 is LQKENI. This CDR3 is built from 13 residues.

This sequence joins TRBV20-1 and TRBJ1-6; tentative D call: TRBD1 (5 bases). Trimming shortened V by 3 bases and J by 8 bases, and 11 bases separated the two germline ends. Germline CDR1 is DFQATT and CDR2 is SNEGSKA (reference sequence). The CDR3 has 13 residues. As DNA, the CDR3 is TGCAGTGCTAGTCGTCAGGGCGATTCACCCCTCCACTTT. This encodes CSASRQGDSPLHF.

The chain carries TRBV30 and TRBJ1-6, with 7 bases aligning to TRBD1. Losses at the gene ends were 1 base for V and 7 bases for J; bases not matched to a gene: 4. The germline V gene has CDR1 GTSNPN and CDR2 SVGIG (reference sequence). CDR3 length: 14 residues. The CDR3 spells CAWSGQGRNSPLHF. CDR3 nucleotides: TGTGCCTGGAGTGGACAGGGTAGGAATTCACCCCTCCACTTT.

The chain joins TRBV27 to TRBJ2-1; 7 nucleotides line up with TRBD2. Germline CDR1 and CDR2: MNHEY and SMNVEV (reference sequence). The CDR3 is 16 residues long. The V and J ends lost 5 bases and 6 bases, in that order; junction bases with no gene match: 13. The CDR3 region has the DNA TGTGCCAGCAGTCTCCAACCCGGACTAGTATCCAATGAGCAGTTCTTC. Translating gives CASSLQPGLVSNEQFF.

CDR3 in DNA: TGTGCCAGCAGCCCTCTAGTGGGTGGCGGAGGTACAATGATAATGAGGCAGTTCTTC. Amino acid sequence: CASSPLVGGGGTMIMRQFF. V gene TRBV7-6 combines with J gene TRBJ2-1, with a tentative D call TRBD2 (5 bases). This CDR3 spans 19 amino acids. Looked up from germline, CDR1 is SGHVS and CDR2 is FNYEAQ. Trimming cost V 5 bases and J 12 bases, with 35 bases left between them.

Only a few counts were recorded for this clone. Other DNA sequences in this sample translate to the same CDR3. The CDR3 region has the DNA TGCGCCAGCAGCTTGGGTCTGGGGGGGAGATCTCCTGGAAACACCATATATTTT. Translation gives CASSLGLGGRSPGNTIYF. The chain carries TRBV5-1 and TRBJ1-3; weak D call: TRBD1 (5 bases). V was clipped by 0 bases and J by 2 bases, with 18 bases between them. CDR1 is SGHRS, CDR2 YFSETQ, per germline. The CDR3 totals 18 residues.

The chain is built from TRBV30 and TRBJ2-3; TRBD1 matches at 9 bases. V shed 0 bases and J 6 bases; nucleotides not matched to a gene: 4. The CDR3 runs to 14 residues. Germline lookup yields CDR1 GTSNPN and CDR2 SVGIG (reference sequence). The CDR3 is CAWSVGTGSDTQYF. CDR3 coding DNA: TGTGCCTGGAGTGTGGGGACAGGGTCCGATACGCAGTATTTT.

The CDR3 spells CASSLGQGPDTQYF. Here the CDR3 DNA reads TGTGCCAGCAGCTTAGGACAGGGACCAGATACGCAGTATTTT. V usage is TRBV12-1 and J usage is TRBJ2-3; TRBD1, the table's D call, lacks a check against the DNA. TRBV12-1 constitutes a pseudogene. The length of the CDR3 is 14 residues.

The chain couples TRBV11-3 to TRBJ1-1; D gene uncertain. From germline, CDR1 is SGHNT and CDR2 YENEEA. V was clipped by 5 bases and J by 1 base, with 5 bases between them. The CDR3 totals 12 residues. As DNA, the CDR3 is TGTGCCAGCAGCCTAAAGAACACTGAAGCTTTCTTT. As protein: CASSLKNTEAFF.

This chain links TRBV5-6 with TRBJ2-7; 10 nucleotides align to TRBD2. The length of the CDR3 is 17 residues. V lost 4 bases, J lost 2 bases, and 12 bases stayed unmatched. The germline V gene has CDR1 SGHDT and CDR2 YYEEEE. The CDR3 region has the DNA TGTGCCAGCAGCCCAGAACGCAGCGGGAGGGACCCCTACGAGCAGTACGTC. Its translation is CASSPERSGRDPYEQYV.

The chain uses TRBV5-6 and TRBJ2-1; D might be TRBD2 (6 bases). The V and J ends lost 1 base and 5 bases respectively, with 13 bases between them. Looked up from germline, CDR1 is SGHDT and CDR2 is YYEEEE. This CDR3 is built from 15 residues. This chain's CDR3 is CASSLWRGPNNEQFF. The DNA for the CDR3 is TGTGCCAGCAGCTTGTGGAGGGGTCCCAACAATGAGCAGTTCTTC.